These 17 T cell receptor beta chains were sequenced from one sample in a study of blood T cell repertoires in COVID-19. Method: immunoSEQ multiplex PCR; TCRdb's copy keeps in-frame clones and lacks some. The sample lists more than 250,000 clones, 92% occurring once. The sample taken for sequencing was PBMCs or T cells enriched from blood (not recorded which). The receptors derive from a woman younger than 45 who had recovered from COVID-19.

The chain uses TRBV6-2 or TRBV6-3 and TRBJ2-5, with D possibly TRBD1 on 5 matching bases. The CDR3 consists of 16 residues. Germline V gene data show CDR1 as MNHEY and CDR2 as SVGEGT. Trimming shortened V by 0 bases and J by 3 bases, and 14 bases separated the two germline ends. CDR3 region: CASSYSKVGREETQYF. The DNA of the CDR3 is TGTGCCAGCAGTTACTCGAAGGTCGGCAGGGAAGAGACCCAGTACTTC.

V usage is TRBV3-1 (or the pseudogene TRBV3-2) and J usage is TRBJ2-1; the match to TRBD1 covers 7 bases. The ends lost 1 base at V and 8 bases at J; junction bases unmatched: 2. The V gene's germline CDR1 is LGHDT and CDR2 YNNKEL (reference sequence). The CDR3 has 13 residues. The chain's CDR3 is CASSQVRGHEQFF. CDR3 sequence (DNA): TGTGCCAGCAGCCAAGTGAGGGGGCATGAGCAGTTCTTC.

This clone was seen only once. The V and J genes are TRBV4-2 and TRBJ2-1; 9 bases line up with TRBD2. The CDR3 totals 15 residues. J lost 4 bases, V lost 0 bases, and 1 base had no gene match. Germline loops: CDR1 LGHNA, CDR2 YNFKEQ. The chain's CDR3 is CASSQDLAGYNEQFF. The CDR3 DNA reads as TGTGCCAGCAGCCAAGATCTAGCGGGATACAATGAGCAGTTCTTC.

The CDR3 DNA is TGTGCCAGCAGTGGGAGCCACTCTGGGGCCAACGTCCTGACTTTC. Amino acids: CASSGSHSGANVLTF. V and J are TRBV28 and TRBJ2-6, with D possibly TRBD2 on 5 matching bases. V was pared by 5 bases and J by 0 bases, with 8 bases between. The CDR3 consists of 15 residues. Per the germline V gene, CDR1 is MDHEN and CDR2 is SYDVKM.

The chain links TRBV19 to TRBJ1-2; tentatively, D is TRBD1 (5 bases). V was clipped by 6 bases and J by 4 bases, with 27 bases between them. CDR1 and CDR2 (germline): LNHDA, SQIVND (reference sequence). CDR3 length: 18 residues. The CDR3 spells CASRKWGREAENGYGYTF. Written as DNA, the CDR3 is TGTGCCAGTAGAAAATGGGGCAGGGAGGCCGAAAACGGCTATGGCTACACCTTC.

The chain combines TRBV7-3 with TRBJ2-7, with D possibly TRBD2 on 7 matching bases. This CDR3 region has 14 residues. Germline V lookup: CDR1 SGHTA, CDR2 FQGTGA. Trimming cost V 8 bases and J 5 bases, with 19 bases left between them. CDR3: CASHGSGGGDEQYF. DNA of the CDR3: TGTGCCAGCCATGGGTCGGGGGGCGGAGACGAGCAGTACTTC.

J is TRBJ1-2 and V is TRBV19; D is unclear. Between the trimmed V and J ends, which lost 3 bases and 5 bases, there was a span of 13 bases. Germline V gene lookup returns CDR1 LNHDA and CDR2 SQIVND (reference sequence). The length of the CDR3 is 14 residues. CDR3 sequence: CASSIGLEPYGYTF. As DNA, the CDR3 is TGTGCCAGTAGTATCGGACTTGAACCTTATGGCTACACCTTC.

The rearrangement uses TRBV6-5 and TRBJ1-5, with a possible D match to TRBD1 (6 bases). Trimming removed 6 bases from V and 1 base from J, with 10 bases in between. Germline values: CDR1 MNHEY, CDR2 SVGAGI. There are 14 residues in the CDR3. The CDR3 region is CASRPTGSNQPQHF. The CDR3 coding sequence is TGTGCCAGCAGACCCACAGGGAGCAATCAGCCCCAGCATTTT.

The gene calls are TRBV4-2 and TRBJ1-2; 7 nucleotides line up with TRBD1. CDR1 and CDR2 from the germline V gene are LGHNA and YNFKEQ. This CDR3 has 16 amino acids. After removal of 0 bases from V and 2 bases from J, the junction contained 6 bases not matched to a gene. Here the CDR3 reads CASSQDRGQLNYGYTF. In DNA, the CDR3 is TGTGCCAGCAGCCAAGATCGGGGACAGCTAAACTATGGCTACACCTTC.

V usage is TRBV7-2 and J usage is TRBJ1-5; 9 bases match TRBD1. The CDR3 has 15 residues. Trimming at V came to 2 bases and at J to 6 bases, leaving 5 bases not matched to a gene. Germline V gene lookup returns CDR1 SGHTA and CDR2 FQGNSA. Here the CDR3 DNA reads TGTGCCAGCAGCTTAATGGGACAGGGCGGTCAGCCCCAGCATTTT. As protein: CASSLMGQGGQPQHF.

CDR3 DNA sequence: TGTGCCAGCAGTCCTTTGGGGGGGGCCCTAGCCAAAAACATTCAGTACTTC. Translation: CASSPLGGALAKNIQYF. The J gene is TRBJ2-4, the V gene TRBV2, with a possible D match to TRBD2 (7 bases). V was pared by 5 bases and J by 0 bases, with 17 bases between. The CDR3 covers 17 residues. CDR1 is SNHLY, CDR2 FYNNEI, per germline.

The chain joins TRBV3-1 (or the pseudogene TRBV3-2) to TRBJ2-2; D is perhaps TRBD1 (6 bases). The germline V and J ends were trimmed by 1 base and 1 base, with 10 bases remaining between them. Germline lookup yields CDR1 LGHDT and CDR2 YNNKEL (reference sequence). The CDR3 sequence is 16 residues long. The CDR3 reads CASSQVGDKNTGELFF. CDR3 nucleotide sequence: TGTGCCAGCAGCCAAGTGGGGGACAAGAACACCGGGGAGCTGTTTTTT.

The chain uses TRBV5-1 and TRBJ1-2; weak D call: TRBD1 (6 bases). The V and J ends lost 2 bases and 8 bases respectively, with 10 bases between them. Per germline, CDR1 SGHRS and CDR2 YFSETQ. This CDR3 has 12 residues. CDR3 DNA sequence: TGCGCCAGCAGCTTACAGGGCGGCGGCTACACCTTC. This codes for CASSLQGGGYTF.

The chain carries TRBV3-1 (or the pseudogene TRBV3-2) and TRBJ2-1, with TRBD2 identical over 8 bases. Germline V CDR1 and CDR2: LGHDT, YNNKEL (reference sequence). V was clipped by 1 base and J by 8 bases; unmatched bases: 10. The CDR3 is made up of 16 amino acids. The CDR3 bases are TGTGCCAGCAGCCAAGTTGCGGGGGGCCGCCTCCATGAGCAGTTCTTC. It yields the protein CASSQVAGGRLHEQFF.

The chain couples TRBV5-1 to TRBJ1-1; no reliable D call. This CDR3 has 14 amino acids. Germline loops: CDR1 SGHRS, CDR2 YFSETQ. Trimming pared 2 bases from V and 4 bases from J, leaving 12 bases between. The CDR3 spells CASSFEGGGTEAFF. The CDR3 DNA is TGCGCCAGCAGCTTCGAAGGCGGAGGCACTGAAGCTTTCTTT.

The chain is built from TRBV27 and TRBJ2-7; 9 nucleotides agree with TRBD1. The V gene end was trimmed by 3 bases and the J gene end by 4 bases; junction bases not matched to a gene: 4. The CDR3 length is 14 residues. Germline V gene data show CDR1 as MNHEY and CDR2 as SMNVEV (reference sequence). The CDR3 sequence: CASSFVQGAYEQYF. The CDR3 nucleotides are TGTGCCAGCAGTTTCGTACAGGGGGCTTACGAGCAGTACTTC.

V usage is TRBV19 and J usage is TRBJ2-7; D is perhaps TRBD2 (7 bases). V was shortened by 1 base and J by 1 base, with 17 bases between the two germline ends. Germline assignment: CDR1 LNHDA and CDR2 SQIVND (reference sequence). The CDR3 extends over 17 amino acids. The CDR3 loop is CASSIGVWGGRSYEQYF. CDR3 coding DNA: TGTGCCAGTAGTATAGGGGTGTGGGGGGGCCGATCCTACGAGCAGTACTTC.